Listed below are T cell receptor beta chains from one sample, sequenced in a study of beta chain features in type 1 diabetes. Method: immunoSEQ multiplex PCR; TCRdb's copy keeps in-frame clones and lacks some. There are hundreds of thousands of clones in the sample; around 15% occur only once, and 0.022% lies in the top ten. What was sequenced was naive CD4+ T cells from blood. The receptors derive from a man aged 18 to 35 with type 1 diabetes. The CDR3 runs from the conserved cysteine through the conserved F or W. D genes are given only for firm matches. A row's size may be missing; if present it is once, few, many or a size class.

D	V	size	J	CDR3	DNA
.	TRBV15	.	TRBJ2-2	CATSRGQTGELFF	TGTGCCACCAGCAGGGGACAAACAGGGGAGCTGTTTTTT
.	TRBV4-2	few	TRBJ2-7	CASSQARDSPYEQYF	TGTGCCAGCAGCCAAGCCCGGGACTCGCCCTACGAGCAGTACTTC
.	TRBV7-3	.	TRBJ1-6	CASSLGVGSPLHF	TGTGCCAGCAGCTTAGGGGTGGGGTCACCCCTCCACTTT
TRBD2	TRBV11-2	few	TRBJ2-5	CASSRLGTSGGVEETQYF	TGTGCCAGCAGCCGCCTCGGGACTAGCGGGGGGGTAGAGGAGACCCAGTACTTC
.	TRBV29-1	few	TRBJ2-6	CSVEDAGAERGANVLTF	TGCAGCGTTGAAGATGCAGGGGCGGAAAGGGGGGCCAACGTCCTGACTTTC
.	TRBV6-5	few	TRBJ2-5	CASSPNRAGETQYF	TGTGCCAGCAGCCCGAACAGGGCCGGGGAGACCCAGTACTTC
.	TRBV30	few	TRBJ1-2	CAWSVLTTGGYTF	TGTGCCTGGAGTGTACTCACAACTGGAGGCTACACCTTC
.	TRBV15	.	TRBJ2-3	CATSIERSTDTQYF	TGTGCCACGTCAATCGAGCGGAGCACAGATACGCAGTATTTT
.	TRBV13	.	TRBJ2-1	CASSLSHRDLLLF	TGTGCCAGCAGCCTTTCCCACCGGGACCTTCTGCTCTTC
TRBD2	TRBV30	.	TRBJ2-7	CAWSAPGTSGGYEQYF	TGTGCCTGGAGTGCCCCCGGGACTAGCGGGGGCTACGAGCAGTACTTC
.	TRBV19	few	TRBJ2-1	CASSARTGSGSYNEQFF	TGTGCCAGTAGTGCTCGCACAGGGTCGGGCTCCTACAATGAGCAGTTCTTC
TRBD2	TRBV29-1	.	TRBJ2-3	CSVEDLPSGGDSTDTQYF	TGCAGCGTTGAAGATCTTCCTAGCGGGGGGGATAGCACAGATACGCAGTATTTT
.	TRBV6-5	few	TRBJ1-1	CASSYRDMNTEAFF	TGTGCCAGCAGTTACAGGGACATGAACACTGAAGCTTTCTTT
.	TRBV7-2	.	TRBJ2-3	CASSIGTHTDTQYF	TGTGCCAGCAGCATAGGGACCCACACAGATACGCAGTATTTT
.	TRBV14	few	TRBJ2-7	CASSHPITYEQYF	TGTGCCAGCAGCCACCCCATTACCTACGAGCAGTACTTC
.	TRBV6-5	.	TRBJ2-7	CASSYGAAAYEQYF	TGTGCCAGCAGTTACGGCGCAGCCGCCTACGAGCAGTACTTC
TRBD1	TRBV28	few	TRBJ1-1	CASSFGQGGMNTEAFF	TGTGCCAGCAGTTTCGGACAGGGGGGTATGAACACTGAAGCTTTCTTT
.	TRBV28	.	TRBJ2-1	CASSFGAAHNEQFF	TGTGCCAGCAGTTTTGGGGCAGCGCACAATGAGCAGTTCTTC
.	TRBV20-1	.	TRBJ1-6	CSARKNSPLHF	TGCAGTGCCAGAAAGAATTCACCCCTCCACTTT
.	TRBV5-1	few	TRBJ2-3	CASSLAFGVADTQYF	TGCGCCAGCAGCTTGGCCTTCGGGGTGGCAGATACGCAGTATTTT
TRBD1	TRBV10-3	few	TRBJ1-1	CAIRMDRGVSEAFF	TGTGCCATCAGGATGGACAGGGGAGTAAGTGAAGCTTTCTTT
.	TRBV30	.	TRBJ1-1	CAWSQSSEAFF	TGTGCCTGGAGTCAATCCTCTGAAGCTTTCTTT
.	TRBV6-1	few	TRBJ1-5	CASTGFGQPQHF	TGTGCCAGTACAGGGTTCGGGCAGCCCCAGCATTTT
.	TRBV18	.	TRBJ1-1	CASSPGGSNTEAFF	TGTGCCAGCTCACCAGGGGGGTCGAACACTGAAGCTTTCTTT
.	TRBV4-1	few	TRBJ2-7	CASSQAETSGYEQYF	TGCGCCAGCAGCCAAGCGGAGACTAGTGGCTACGAGCAGTACTTC
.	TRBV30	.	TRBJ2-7	CAWSPRNYEQYF	TGTGCCTGGAGTCCGCGCAATTACGAGCAGTACTTC
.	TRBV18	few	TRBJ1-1	CASSPQGNLNTEAFF	TGTGCCAGCTCACCGCAGGGGAACCTAAACACTGAAGCTTTCTTT
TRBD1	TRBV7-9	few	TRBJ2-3	CASSPHRGQSTDTQYF	TGTGCCAGCAGCCCCCACCGGGGACAGAGCACAGATACGCAGTATTTT
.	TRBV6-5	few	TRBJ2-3	CASGGGTDTQYF	TGTGCGAGTGGGGGAGGAACAGATACGCAGTATTTT
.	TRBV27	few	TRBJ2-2	CASSLGVNTGELFF	TGTGCCAGCAGTTTGGGAGTGAACACCGGGGAGCTGTTTTTT
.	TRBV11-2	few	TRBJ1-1	CASSLDNGWAFF	TGTGCCAGCAGCTTAGATAACGGTTGGGCTTTCTTT
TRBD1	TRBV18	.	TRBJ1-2	CASSPGQGTMGYTF	TGTGCCAGCTCACCCGGACAGGGTACGATGGGCTACACCTTC
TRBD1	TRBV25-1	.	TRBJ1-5	CASSEDRDQPQHF	TGTGCCAGCAGTGAGGACAGGGACCAGCCCCAGCATTTT
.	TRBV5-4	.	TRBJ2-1	CASSLGGNSYNEQFF	TGTGCCAGCAGCTTGGGGGGTAACTCCTACAATGAGCAGTTCTTC
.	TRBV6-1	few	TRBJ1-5	CASSALGRRGNQPQHF	TGTGCCAGCAGTGCCCTGGGGCGGAGGGGCAATCAGCCCCAGCATTTT
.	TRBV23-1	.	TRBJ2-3	CATEFGRRGCTDTQYF	TGCGCCACCGAATTTGGGCGGCGAGGGTGCACAGATACGCAGTATTTT
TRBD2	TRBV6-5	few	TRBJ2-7	CASSTTSGSYEQYF	TGTGCCAGCAGTACCACTAGCGGCTCCTACGAGCAGTACTTC
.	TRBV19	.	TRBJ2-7	CASSSGQGTYEQYF	TGTGCCAGTAGCTCGGGGCAGGGGACCTACGAGCAGTACTTC
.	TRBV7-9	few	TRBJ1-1	CASSPRGQMNTEAFF	TGTGCCAGCAGCCCTCGGGGGCAGATGAACACTGAAGCTTTCTTT
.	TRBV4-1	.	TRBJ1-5	CASSQGAEGSQPQHF	TGCGCCAGCAGCCAAGGGGCAGAGGGGAGTCAGCCCCAGCATTTT